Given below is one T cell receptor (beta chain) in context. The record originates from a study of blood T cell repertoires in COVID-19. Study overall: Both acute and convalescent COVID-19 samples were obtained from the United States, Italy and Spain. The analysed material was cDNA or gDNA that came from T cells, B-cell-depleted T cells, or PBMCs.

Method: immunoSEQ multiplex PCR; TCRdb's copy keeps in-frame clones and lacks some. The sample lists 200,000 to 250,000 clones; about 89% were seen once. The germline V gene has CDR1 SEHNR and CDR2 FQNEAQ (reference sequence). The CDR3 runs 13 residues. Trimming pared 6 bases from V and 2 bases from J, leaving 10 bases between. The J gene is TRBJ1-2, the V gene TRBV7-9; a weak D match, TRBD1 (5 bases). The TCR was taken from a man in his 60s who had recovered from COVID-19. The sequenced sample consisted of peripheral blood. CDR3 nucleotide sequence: TGTGCCAGCAGGCCCTCAGGGAACTATGGCTACACCTTC. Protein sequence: CASRPSGNYGYTF.